The entry below gives a single T cell receptor (beta chain) sequence along with its context. What it binds is not known. Libraries were prepared by immunoSEQ multiplex PCR; TCRdb keeps only in-frame clonotypes and omits some of them. The table includes about 73,000 clones, roughly 84% detected once. The data originate from a study of radiotherapy plus CTLA-4 blockade in lung cancer. For the study at large: For about 19% of patients, objective responses occurred, and approximately 31% had disease control. Study observations and caveats: Reports state that early shifts in blood T cell clones, with interferon-beta, best predicted response. Tumor-origin TCR clones grew in blood after radiotherapy plus ipilimumab.

Chemo-refractory metastatic non-small-cell lung cancer patients were treated with focal radiation plus CTLA-4 blockade with ipilimumab. The sequencing here drew on peripheral blood, taken from a patient treated with radiotherapy plus ipilimumab. This TCR came from a human donor with non-small cell lung cancer that progressed on radiotherapy plus ipilimumab.

The CDR3 spells CASSPGLAEEETQYF. The CDR3 nucleotides read TGTGCCAGCAGCCCTGGACTAGCGGAAGAAGAGACCCAGTACTTC. V gene TRBV4-2 combines with J gene TRBJ2-5; 10 nucleotides match TRBD2. V dropped 4 bases and J dropped 3; count of bases not matched to a gene: 5. The CDR3 extends over 15 amino acids. CDR1 LGHNA and CDR2 YNFKEQ come from the germline V gene.